The clone carrying this TCR beta chain was observed a few times. Its matching antigen is unknown. Other DNA sequences in this sample translate to the same CDR3. The sequenced template was cDNA made from the entire isolated RNA. Clones were read by immunoSEQ multiplex PCR, and TCRdb kept only the in-frame ones, dropping some. The repertoire holds hundreds of thousands of clones, 15% seen once, with 0.015% to 0.017% in the top ten. These data belong to a study of beta chain features in type 1 diabetes. Study-wide results and limits: Among type 1 diabetes patients, VDJ junctions had fewer insertions and more deletions. The study found that naive, central memory and Treg TCRB repertoires appeared more similar in patients than in healthy donors. Within each of all four CD4+ subsets, Type 1 diabetes patients had TCRB CDR3s that were moderately but significantly shorter.

The CDR3 totals 11 residues. Germline assignment: CDR1 SNHLY and CDR2 FYNNEI. With 3 bases removed from V and 7 bases from J, the gap between germline ends came to 4 bases. The sample consisted of naive CD4+ T cells from blood. J is TRBJ2-1 and V is TRBV2; D remains ambiguous. The clonotype comes from a man between 18 and 29 years old with type 1 diabetes. The CDR3 DNA is TGTGCCAGCAGTGAGAGAAATGAGCAGTTCTTC. Its translation is CASSERNEQFF.